Each of the 7 T cell receptor beta chains below was sequenced from the same sample in a study of T cells after posttransplantation cyclophosphamide. Cyclophosphamide on days +3 and +4 followed busulfan-fludarabine conditioning and a marrow graft. Profiling relied on immunoSEQ multiplex PCR, and the TCRdb table lists in-frame clones only, not all of them. The sample includes some 34,000 clones, just under 80% of them seen just once. This specimen was CD4+ T cells sorted from blood, taken approximately 1,900 days after a stem cell transplant with posttransplant cyclophosphamide. Receptor source: a female patient in her 40s who received an allogeneic stem cell transplant from a related donor, was CMV-positive, and had no GVHD. Some T cells may be the graft donor's.

J is TRBJ1-1 and V is TRBV5-1; D is uncertain. The germline V gene encodes CDR1 SGHRS and CDR2 YFSETQ. The CDR3 sequence is 12 residues long. V was clipped by 3 bases and J by 6 bases, with 9 bases between them. The CDR3 coding sequence is TGCGCCAGCAGCTCCCTAGGAGCTGAAGCTTTCTTT. Protein sequence: CASSSLGAEAFF. The full variable domain, its missing parts supplied by reference TRBV5-1 and TRBJ1-1, is KAGVTQTPRYLIKTRGQQVTLSCSPISGHRSVSWYQQTPGQGLQFLFEYFSETQRNKGNFPGRFSGRQFSNSRSEMNVSTLELGDSALYLCASSSLGAEAFFGQGTRLTVV.

The chain links TRBV4-1 to TRBJ1-2; the match to TRBD1 covers 9 bases. There are 16 residues in the CDR3. The ends lost 0 bases at V and 7 bases at J; junction bases unmatched: 9. The germline V gene encodes CDR1 MGHRA and CDR2 YSYEKL. The DNA for the CDR3 is TGCGCCAGCAGCCAAGAAGGGACAGGGTTAAAATTTGGCTACACCTTC. Its protein is CASSQEGTGLKFGYTF.

The chain couples TRBV27 to TRBJ1-4; TRBD1 matches at 7 bases. The CDR3 consists of 17 residues. The ends lost 5 bases at V and 5 bases at J; junction bases unmatched: 14. CDR1 is MNHEY and CDR2 is SMNVEV in the germline V gene (reference sequence). DNA for the CDR3: TGTGCCAGCAGTCCGGATCCCGGGACAGTTAGGAATGAAAAACTGTTTTTT. Its translation: CASSPDPGTVRNEKLFF.

This rearrangement joins TRBV7-9 to TRBJ1-1; tentatively, D is TRBD1 (5 bases). This CDR3 has 14 amino acids. V gave up 0 bases and J gave up 6 bases, with 11 bases separating them. Germline CDR1 SEHNR, CDR2 FQNEAQ (reference sequence). The CDR3 here is CASSLAARGSEAFF. Written as DNA, the CDR3 is TGTGCCAGCAGCTTAGCGGCTCGGGGGTCTGAAGCTTTCTTT.

This rearrangement joins TRBV19 to TRBJ2-6, with TRBD1 matching over 7 bases. Germline V gives CDR1 LNHDA, CDR2 SQIVND (reference sequence). The CDR3 covers 16 residues. Germline trimming cut 1 base from V and 2 bases from J; bases unmatched to any gene: 2. CDR3 sequence reads: CASSIGQGAGANVLTF. The CDR3 DNA reads TGTGCCAGTAGTATAGGGCAGGGGGCTGGGGCCAACGTCCTGACTTTC.

The CDR3 here is CASSEGFTDTQYF. The CDR3, as DNA: TGTGCCAGTAGTGAGGGTTTCACAGATACGCAGTATTTT. The chain employs TRBV19 and TRBJ2-3, with a tentative D call TRBD2 (5 bases). V was shortened by 5 bases and J by 2 bases, with 8 bases between the two germline ends. CDR3 length: 13 residues. Germline CDR1 and CDR2: LNHDA and SQIVND (reference sequence).

The rearrangement uses TRBV6-1 and TRBJ1-2, with D unclear. CDR3 length equals 15 residues. Germline lookup yields CDR1 MNHNS and CDR2 SASEGT. V was trimmed by 7 bases and J by 7 bases, leaving 22 bases between them. The CDR3 is CASILWRNLPPGYTF. CDR3 DNA sequence: TGTGCCAGCATCCTCTGGCGGAACCTCCCCCCTGGCTACACCTTC.